This T cell receptor beta chain stems from a study of shared clonotypes between healthy human individuals. In its sample, this clone was seen many times. Sequencing used immunoSEQ multiplex PCR; TCRdb keeps in-frame clones, though not all of them. The sample comprises 75,000 to 100,000 clones, 40% to 55% of which are singletons, and more than 12% rests with the top ten. Germline CDR1 reads ENHRY; CDR2 reads SYGVKD. This CDR3 is 14 amino acids long. V lost 6 bases, J lost 4 bases, and 13 bases lay in between. The chain joins TRBV10-3 to TRBJ1-3; D call uncertain. The receptor was isolated from a woman aged 40 to 50 in good health. Some clones in this sample may be carry-over from other donors' samples. The sequenced sample was PBMCs. CDR3 loop: CAISRAPGGNTIYF. The CDR3 region has the DNA TGTGCCATCAGCCGAGCGCCAGGAGGAAACACCATATATTTT.